This T cell receptor beta chain comes out of a study of blood T cell repertoires in COVID-19. Study at large: Collection of acute and convalescent COVID-19 samples took place in the United States, Italy and Spain. T cells, B-cell-depleted T cells, or PBMCs provided the cDNA or gDNA that served as material.

How the authors handled the data: It was from reference gene primer amplification that nucleated cell counts were estimated. The data were produced by immunoSEQ multiplex PCR, yet TCRdb's version contains in-frame clones alone and is incomplete. That table is the source of V, J and clone size, and D and trimming were worked out from the DNA. The sample has about 330,000 clones, over 70% seen once; the top ten hold roughly 1.2%. The CDR3 runs to 12 residues. V trimming: 5 bases; J trimming: 6 bases; junction bases outside the gene matches: 3. CDR1 is SGHDN and CDR2 is FVKESK in the germline V gene. The origin of this receptor is a woman aged 50 to 60 with acute or convalescent COVID-19. The gene calls are TRBV14 and TRBJ1-2; the match to TRBD1 covers 7 bases. The sequenced sample was peripheral blood. The CDR3 nucleotides read TGTGCCAGCAGCAACACAGGGGATGGCTACACCTTC. Translating it yields CASSNTGDGYTF. Full variable domain (outside the CDR3, taken from reference TRBV14 and TRBJ1-2): EAGVTQFPSHSVIEKGQTVTLRCDPISGHDNLYWYRRVMGKEIKFLLHFVKESKQDESGMPNNRFLAERTGGTYSTLKVQPAELEDSGVYFCASSNTGDGYTFGSGTRLTVV.